This T cell receptor (beta chain) is drawn from a study of blood T cell repertoires in COVID-19. Study-wide context: From the United States, Italy and Spain came samples of acute and convalescent COVID-19.

J was trimmed by 2 bases and V by 7 bases; bases with no gene match: 10. The germline CDR1 and CDR2 sequences are MDHEN and SYDVKM. This CDR3 region has 17 residues. Using immunoSEQ multiplex PCR, the repertoire was profiled, and TCRdb retains in-frame clones only, with some absent. Of some 220,000 clones detected, 75% to 85% appear once; the ten largest clones hold about 9.7%. A single count supports this clone. The rearrangement links TRBV28 to TRBJ2-7, with TRBD2 identical over 14 bases. Sequencing used peripheral blood. The receptor was isolated from a man aged 45-60 years with active or convalescent COVID-19. The CDR3 sequence is CASTGLAGGNSAYEQYF. CDR3 DNA: TGTGCCAGCACCGGACTAGCGGGAGGTAACTCCGCCTACGAGCAGTACTTC.